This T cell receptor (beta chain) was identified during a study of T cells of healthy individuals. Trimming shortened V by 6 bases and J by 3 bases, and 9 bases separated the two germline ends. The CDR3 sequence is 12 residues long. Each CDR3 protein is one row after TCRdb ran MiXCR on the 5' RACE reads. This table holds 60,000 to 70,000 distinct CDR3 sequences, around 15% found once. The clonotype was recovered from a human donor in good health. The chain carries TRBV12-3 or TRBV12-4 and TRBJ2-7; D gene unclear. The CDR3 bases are TGTGCCAGCAGCCGGAACGTCTACGAGCAGTACTTC. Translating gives CASSRNVYEQYF.